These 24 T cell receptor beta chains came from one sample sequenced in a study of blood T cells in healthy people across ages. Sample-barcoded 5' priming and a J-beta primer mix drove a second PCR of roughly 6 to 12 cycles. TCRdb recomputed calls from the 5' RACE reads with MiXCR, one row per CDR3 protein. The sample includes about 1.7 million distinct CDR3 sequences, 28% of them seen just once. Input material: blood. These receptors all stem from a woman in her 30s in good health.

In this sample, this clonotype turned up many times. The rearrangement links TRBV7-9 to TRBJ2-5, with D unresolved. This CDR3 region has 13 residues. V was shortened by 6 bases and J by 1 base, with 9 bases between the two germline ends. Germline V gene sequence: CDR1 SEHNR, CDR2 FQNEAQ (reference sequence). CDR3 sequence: CASRNPFQETQYF. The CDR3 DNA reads TGTGCCAGCAGAAATCCCTTCCAAGAGACCCAGTACTTC.

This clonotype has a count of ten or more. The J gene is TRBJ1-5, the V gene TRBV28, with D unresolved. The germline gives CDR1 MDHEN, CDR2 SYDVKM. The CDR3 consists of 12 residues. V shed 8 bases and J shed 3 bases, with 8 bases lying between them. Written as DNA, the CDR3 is TGTGCCAGCCGGGTTTCCAATCAGCCCCAGCATTTT. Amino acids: CASRVSNQPQHF.

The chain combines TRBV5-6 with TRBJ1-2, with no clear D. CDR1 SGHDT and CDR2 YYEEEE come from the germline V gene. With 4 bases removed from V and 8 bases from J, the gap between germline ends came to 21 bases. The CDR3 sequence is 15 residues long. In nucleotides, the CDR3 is TGTGCCAGCAGCGTCACCGGGTCTCCTTTTAGGGGCTACACCTTC. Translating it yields CASSVTGSPFRGYTF.

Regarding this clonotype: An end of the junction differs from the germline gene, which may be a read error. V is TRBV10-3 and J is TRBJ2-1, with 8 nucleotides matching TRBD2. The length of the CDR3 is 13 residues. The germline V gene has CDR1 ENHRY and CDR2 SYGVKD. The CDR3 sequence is CAIRGGFYNGQFF. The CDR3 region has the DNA TGTGCCATCCGGGGGGGGTTCTACAATGGGCAGTTCTTC.

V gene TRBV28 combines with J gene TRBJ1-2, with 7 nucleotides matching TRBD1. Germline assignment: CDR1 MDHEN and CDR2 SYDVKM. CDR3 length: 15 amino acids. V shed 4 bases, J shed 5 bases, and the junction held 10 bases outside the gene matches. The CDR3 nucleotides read TGTGCCAGCAGTTCCCCCGGGACAGCTTCGTATGGCTACACCTTC. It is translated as CASSSPGTASYGYTF.

The CDR3: CSVQTGKETQYF. The CDR3 DNA follows: TGCAGTGTTCAGACAGGGAAAGAGACCCAGTACTTC. This chain uses TRBV20-1 with TRBJ2-5; 7 positions agree with TRBD1. Germline CDR1 DFQATT, CDR2 SNEGSKA (reference sequence). This CDR3 spans 12 amino acids. J was trimmed by 3 bases and V by 7 bases; bases with no gene match: 5.

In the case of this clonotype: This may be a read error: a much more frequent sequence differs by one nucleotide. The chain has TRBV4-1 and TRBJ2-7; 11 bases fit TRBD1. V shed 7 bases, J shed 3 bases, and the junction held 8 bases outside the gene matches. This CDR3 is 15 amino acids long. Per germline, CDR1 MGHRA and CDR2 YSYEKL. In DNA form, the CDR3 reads TGCGCCAGCACCGCTAGGGACAGGGGGATCTACGAGCAGTACTTC. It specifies CASTARDRGIYEQYF.

The CDR3 coding sequence is TGTGCCAGCAGCACCAAACAGAGCAATCAGCCCCAGCATTTT. Residues: CASSTKQSNQPQHF. The chain couples TRBV7-9 to TRBJ1-5, with no clear D. This CDR3 is built from 14 residues. Per the germline V gene, CDR1 is SEHNR and CDR2 is FQNEAQ (reference sequence). V was trimmed by 5 bases and J by 1 base, leaving 9 bases between them.

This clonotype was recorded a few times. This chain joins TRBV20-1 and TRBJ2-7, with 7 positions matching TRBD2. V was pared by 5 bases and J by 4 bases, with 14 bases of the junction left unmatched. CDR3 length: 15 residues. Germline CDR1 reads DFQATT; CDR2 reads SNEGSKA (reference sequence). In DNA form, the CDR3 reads TGCAGTGCTCAAAAGGGGACTATCGGGAGGTACGAGCAGTACTTC. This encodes CSAQKGTIGRYEQYF.

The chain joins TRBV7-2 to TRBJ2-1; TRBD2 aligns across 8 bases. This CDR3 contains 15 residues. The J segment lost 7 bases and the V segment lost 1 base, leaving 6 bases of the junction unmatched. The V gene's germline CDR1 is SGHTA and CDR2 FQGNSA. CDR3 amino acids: CASSLGSGRKNEQFF. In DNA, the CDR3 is TGTGCCAGCAGCTTAGGGAGCGGGAGAAAGAATGAGCAGTTCTTC.

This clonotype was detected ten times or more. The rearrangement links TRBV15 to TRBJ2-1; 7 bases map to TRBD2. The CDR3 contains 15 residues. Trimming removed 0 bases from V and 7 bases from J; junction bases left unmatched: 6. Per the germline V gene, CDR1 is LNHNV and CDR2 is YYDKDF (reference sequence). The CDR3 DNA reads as TGTGCCACCAGCAGAGACCGACTAGCACCGAATGAGCAGTTCTTC. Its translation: CATSRDRLAPNEQFF.

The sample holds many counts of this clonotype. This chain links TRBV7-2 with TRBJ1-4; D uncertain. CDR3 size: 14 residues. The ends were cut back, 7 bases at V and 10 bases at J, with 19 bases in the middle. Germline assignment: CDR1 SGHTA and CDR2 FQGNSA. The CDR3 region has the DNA TGTGCCAGCACCCTAAGGGCGTCTGGTGGAAAACTGTTTTTT. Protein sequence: CASTLRASGGKLFF.

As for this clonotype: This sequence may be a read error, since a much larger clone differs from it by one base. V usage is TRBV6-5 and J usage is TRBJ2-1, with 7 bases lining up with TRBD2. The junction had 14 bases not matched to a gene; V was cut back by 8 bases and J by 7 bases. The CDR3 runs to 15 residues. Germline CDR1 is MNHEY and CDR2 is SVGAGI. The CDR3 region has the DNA TGTGCCAGCGGTAGCCTCGGCGGGAGCCGGAATGAGCAGTTCTTC. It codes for CASGSLGGSRNEQFF.

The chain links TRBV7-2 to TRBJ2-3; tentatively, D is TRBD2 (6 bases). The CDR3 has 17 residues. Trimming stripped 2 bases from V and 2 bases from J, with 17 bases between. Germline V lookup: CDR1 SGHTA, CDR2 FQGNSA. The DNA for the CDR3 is TGTGCCAGCAGCTTAAAGGAAACTAGCCGAGTCACAGATACGCAGTATTTT. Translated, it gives CASSLKETSRVTDTQYF.

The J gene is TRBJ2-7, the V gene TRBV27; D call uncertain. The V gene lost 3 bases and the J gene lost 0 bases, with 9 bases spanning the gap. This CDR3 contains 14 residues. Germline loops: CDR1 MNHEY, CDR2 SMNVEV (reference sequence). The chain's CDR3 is CASSFGVDSYEQYF. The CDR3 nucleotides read TGTGCCAGCAGTTTTGGCGTGGACTCCTACGAGCAGTACTTC.

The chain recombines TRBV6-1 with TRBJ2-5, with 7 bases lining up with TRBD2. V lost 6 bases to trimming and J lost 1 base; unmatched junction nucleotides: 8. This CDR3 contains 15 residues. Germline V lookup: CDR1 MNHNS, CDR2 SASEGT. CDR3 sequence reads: CASREDGGIQETQYF. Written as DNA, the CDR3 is TGTGCCAGCAGGGAGGACGGGGGGATCCAAGAGACCCAGTACTTC.

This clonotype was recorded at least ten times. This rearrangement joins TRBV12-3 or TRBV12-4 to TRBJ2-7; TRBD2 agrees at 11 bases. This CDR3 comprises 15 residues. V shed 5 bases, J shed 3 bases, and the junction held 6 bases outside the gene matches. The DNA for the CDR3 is TGTGCCAGCAGTGACACTAGCGGGAGATTCTACGAGCAGTACTTC. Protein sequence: CASSDTSGRFYEQYF.

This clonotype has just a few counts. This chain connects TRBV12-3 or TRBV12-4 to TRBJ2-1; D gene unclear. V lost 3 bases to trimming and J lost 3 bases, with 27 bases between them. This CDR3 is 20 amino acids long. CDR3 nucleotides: TGTGCCAGCAGTTTTTACCCTCCCTCCCAGGCCGGACCCCTCTACAATGAGCAGTTCTTC. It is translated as CASSFYPPSQAGPLYNEQFF.

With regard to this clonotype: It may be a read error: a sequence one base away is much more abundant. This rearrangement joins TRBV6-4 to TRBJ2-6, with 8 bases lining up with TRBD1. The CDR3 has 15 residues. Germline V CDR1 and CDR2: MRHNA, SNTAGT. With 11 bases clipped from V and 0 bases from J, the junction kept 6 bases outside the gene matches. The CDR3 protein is CAGQQGGSGANVLTF. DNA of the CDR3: TGTGCCGGGCAACAGGGGGGCTCTGGGGCCAACGTCCTGACTTTC.

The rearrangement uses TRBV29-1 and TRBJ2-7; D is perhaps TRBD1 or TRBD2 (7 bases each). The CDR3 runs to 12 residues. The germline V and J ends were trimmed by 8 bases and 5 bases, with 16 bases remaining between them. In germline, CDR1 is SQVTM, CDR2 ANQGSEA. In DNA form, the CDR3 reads TGCAGCTGCTCCAGGGGGGGCCACGAGCAGTACTTC. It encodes CSCSRGGHEQYF.

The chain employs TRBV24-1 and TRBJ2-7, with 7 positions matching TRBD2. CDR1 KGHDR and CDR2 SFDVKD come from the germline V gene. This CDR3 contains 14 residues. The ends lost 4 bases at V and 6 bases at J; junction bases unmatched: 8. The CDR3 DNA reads TGTGCCACCAGTGACCCGGGGGGATCGGGCGAGCAGTACTTC. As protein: CATSDPGGSGEQYF.

The CDR3 DNA reads as TGTGCCAGCTCACCTGATGGGTTAGGGAACAATGAGCAGTTCTTC. Translating it yields CASSPDGLGNNEQFF. The chain joins TRBV18 to TRBJ2-1; D gene uncertain. CDR1 and CDR2 (germline): KGHSH, LQKENI. Trimming pared 3 bases from V and 5 bases from J, leaving 14 bases between. This CDR3 is built from 15 residues.

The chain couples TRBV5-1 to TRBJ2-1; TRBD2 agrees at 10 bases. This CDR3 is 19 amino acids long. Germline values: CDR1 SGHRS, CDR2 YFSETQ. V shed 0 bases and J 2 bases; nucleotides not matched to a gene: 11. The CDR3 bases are TGCGCCAGCAGCTTGGCCCCCGGGACTAGCGTCACCACCTACAATGAGCAGTTCTTC. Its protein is CASSLAPGTSVTTYNEQFF. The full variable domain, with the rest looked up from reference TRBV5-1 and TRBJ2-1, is KAGVTQTPRYLIKTRGQQVTLSCSPISGHRSVSWYQQTPGQGLQFLFEYFSETQRNKGNFPGRFSGRQFSNSRSEMNVSTLELGDSALYLCASSLAPGTSVTTYNEQFFGPGTRLTVL.

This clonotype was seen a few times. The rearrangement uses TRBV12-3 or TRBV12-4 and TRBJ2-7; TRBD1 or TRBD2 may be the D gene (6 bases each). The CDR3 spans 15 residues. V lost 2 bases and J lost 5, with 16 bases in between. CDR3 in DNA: TGTGCCAGCAGTTTAAGGTCGGGGGCGTCCAACGAGCAGTACTTC. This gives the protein CASSLRSGASNEQYF.